These T cell receptor beta chains were read from a single sample in a study of radiotherapy plus CTLA-4 blockade in lung cancer. Using immunoSEQ multiplex PCR, the repertoire was profiled, and TCRdb retains in-frame clones only, with some absent. This table holds 90,000 to 100,000 clones, roughly 80% found once. The specimen comprised peripheral blood, sampled from a patient treated with radiotherapy plus ipilimumab. These receptors originate from a human donor with non-small cell lung cancer that progressed on radiotherapy plus ipilimumab. The CDR3 runs from the conserved cysteine through the conserved F or W. A D gene is named only where the DNA matches it firmly. Clone size is stated in some rows and not others, as once, few, many or a class when expanded.

CASSPRDSQETQYF TGTGCCAGCTCACCCCGGGACAGCCAAGAGACCCAGTACTTC TRBV18 NA TRBD1 TRBJ2-5
CASSLTGHVTDTQYF TGTGCCAGCAGCTTAACCGGACATGTCACAGATACGCAGTATTTT TRBV7-6 NA NA TRBJ2-3
CASSFTGTRTDTQYF TGCGCCAGCAGCTTTACAGGGACCCGCACAGATACGCAGTATTTT TRBV5-1 few NA TRBJ2-3
CSVFRQGYTEAFF TGCAGCGTGTTTCGACAGGGCTACACTGAAGCTTTCTTT TRBV29-1 NA TRBD1 TRBJ1-1
CASSTDRNSGNTIYF TGTGCCAGCAGCACCGACAGGAACTCTGGAAACACCATATATTTT TRBV7-9 NA NA TRBJ1-3
CASSLAGKSNTGELFF TGTGCCAGCAGCTTGGCGGGGAAGAGTAACACCGGGGAGCTGTTTTTT TRBV5-4 NA NA TRBJ2-2
CASSQDRSRGRRETQYF TGTGCCAGCAGCCAAGACCGGAGCAGGGGGCGCCGAGAGACCCAGTACTTC TRBV14 NA TRBD1 TRBJ2-5
CASSQDGLAAYNEQFF TGTGCCAGCAGCCAAGACGGGCTAGCGGCCTACAATGAGCAGTTCTTC TRBV4-2 few TRBD2 TRBJ2-1
CASSQEVSGAEQFF TGTGCCAGCAGCCAAGAGGTCTCGGGGGCTGAGCAGTTCTTC TRBV4-2 NA NA TRBJ2-1
CASSPTGGEGTDTQYF TGTGCCAGCAGTCCCACCGGAGGAGAGGGCACAGATACGCAGTATTTT TRBV27 NA NA TRBJ2-3
CASSLVSEETQYF TGTGCCAGCAGCTTGGTCTCGGAAGAGACCCAGTACTTC TRBV5-4 once NA TRBJ2-5
CASSVDWGNTEAFF TGTGCCAGCAGCGTAGATTGGGGGAACACTGAAGCTTTCTTT TRBV9 NA NA TRBJ1-1
CASSLAGQVESTQYF TGTGCCAGCAGTTTAGCAGGGCAGGTTGAGAGTACGCAGTATTTT TRBV27 NA NA TRBJ2-3
CASSAGTWEQYF TGCGCCAGCAGCGCCGGGACGTGGGAGCAGTACTTC TRBV10-2 NA NA TRBJ2-7
CATLSGEFRNQPQHF TGCGCCACCCTGTCAGGGGAGTTTAGAAATCAGCCCCAGCATTTT TRBV5-1 NA NA TRBJ1-5
CASRPQGVGTEAFF TGTGCCAGTAGACCCCAAGGGGTCGGCACTGAAGCTTTCTTT TRBV19 NA NA TRBJ1-1
CASTSLGLAVMGETQYF TGTGCCAGCACTTCCCTGGGACTAGCGGTAATGGGGGAGACCCAGTACTTC TRBV7-2 NA TRBD2 TRBJ2-5
CASSPVGSETQYF TGTGCCAGTAGTCCAGTTGGTAGCGAGACCCAGTACTTC TRBV19 once NA TRBJ2-5
CASSLGGLDPGQETQYF TGTGCCAGCAGCTTAGGCGGACTAGACCCGGGGCAAGAGACCCAGTACTTC TRBV7-2 few TRBD2 TRBJ2-5
CASSQPNSKFWGNEQFF TGCGCCAGCAGCCAACCTAATAGTAAATTTTGGGGCAATGAGCAGTTCTTC TRBV4-1 NA NA TRBJ2-1
CASSTSLNTEAFF TGTGCCAGTAGTACCAGCTTGAACACTGAAGCTTTCTTT TRBV19 NA NA TRBJ1-1
CSAYTYTEAFF TGCAGCGCTTACACGTACACTGAAGCTTTCTTT TRBV29-1 NA NA TRBJ1-1
CSPNGVDTQYF TGCAGTCCTAATGGCGTAGATACGCAGTATTTT TRBV20-1 NA NA TRBJ2-3
CASSKDTNTEAFF TGTGCCAGCAGTAAGGACACGAACACTGAAGCTTTCTTT TRBV2 NA NA TRBJ1-1
CASSPTNQPQHF TGTGCCAGTAGTCCCACGAATCAGCCCCAGCATTTT TRBV19 NA NA TRBJ1-5
CASSPPPGQGRVEETQYF TGTGCCAGTAGTCCCCCCCCCGGACAGGGAAGGGTGGAGGAGACCCAGTACTTC TRBV19 NA TRBD1 TRBJ2-5
CASSPGMRETQYF TGTGCCAGCTCACCAGGAATGCGAGAGACCCAGTACTTC TRBV18 NA NA TRBJ2-5
CASSAQGVGNEKLFF TGTGCCAGCAGTGCTCAGGGGGTAGGAAATGAAAAACTGTTTTTT TRBV2 few TRBD1 TRBJ1-4
CASRDRGLYNEQFF TGTGCCAGCAGGGACAGGGGCCTTTACAATGAGCAGTTCTTC TRBV2 NA TRBD1 TRBJ2-1
CASRVGDGPEAFF TGCGCCAGCCGCGTCGGGGACGGGCCTGAAGCTTTCTTT TRBV5-1 NA NA TRBJ1-1
CASRFTGENGYTF TGTGCCAGCAGATTTACAGGGGAGAATGGCTACACCTTC TRBV28 NA TRBD1 TRBJ1-2
CASSLDLAGSYEQYF TGTGCCAGCAGCTTGGACCTAGCGGGATCCTACGAGCAGTACTTC TRBV5-6 NA TRBD2 TRBJ2-7
CASSFGGSGTGELFF TGTGCCAGCAGTTTCGGCGGGAGTGGTACCGGGGAGCTGTTTTTT TRBV6-6 NA TRBD2 TRBJ2-2
CATFGTAKNIQYF TGTGCCACCTTTGGGACTGCCAAAAACATTCAGTACTTC TRBV28 NA NA TRBJ2-4
CASGDSGANVLTF TGTGCCAGCGGTGACTCTGGGGCCAACGTCCTGACTTTC TRBV7-3 NA NA TRBJ2-6
CASRKDSSDNQPQHF TGTGCCAGCAGGAAGGACAGCTCCGACAATCAGCCCCAGCATTTT TRBV6-5 NA NA TRBJ1-5
CASQYSNQPQHF TGTGCCAGTCAATATAGCAATCAGCCCCAGCATTTT TRBV19 NA NA TRBJ1-5
CASSLRSGDGTQYF TGTGCCAGCAGTTTACGGTCGGGGGATGGGACCCAGTACTTC TRBV28 NA NA TRBJ2-5
CASSFSRNTGELFF TGTGCCAGCAGTTTCTCCAGGAACACCGGGGAGCTGTTTTTT TRBV28 once NA TRBJ2-2
CAWKSDSHNEQFF TGTGCCTGGAAATCCGACAGCCACAATGAGCAGTTCTTC TRBV30 NA NA TRBJ2-1
CASRSIASEQFF TGTGCCAGCAGGTCGATAGCTAGTGAGCAGTTCTTC TRBV7-9 NA NA TRBJ2-1
CASSLHRGRGEQFF TGCGCCAGCAGCTTGCACAGGGGGCGGGGTGAGCAGTTCTTC TRBV5-1 NA TRBD1 TRBJ2-1
CASSFIAGAFDIQYF TGTGCCAGCAGCTTTATAGCGGGAGCGTTTGACATTCAGTACTTC TRBV11-2 NA TRBD2 TRBJ2-4
CASSQDVNVGYNEQFF TGCGCCAGCAGCCAAGATGTGAATGTGGGATACAATGAGCAGTTCTTC TRBV4-1 few NA TRBJ2-1
CASSLFQGAQETQYF TGTGCCAGCAGCTTATTTCAGGGGGCACAAGAGACCCAGTACTTC TRBV7-2 few TRBD1 TRBJ2-5
CASSLQGAMYEQYF TGCGCCAGCAGCCTCCAGGGGGCGATGTACGAGCAGTACTTC TRBV5-1 NA TRBD1 TRBJ2-7
CASGWAIAAYEQYF TGTGCTAGTGGATGGGCCATCGCCGCCTACGAGCAGTACTTC TRBV12-5 once NA TRBJ2-7
CASSLETGNLNEQFF TGTGCCAGCAGCTTGGAGACTGGGAACCTCAATGAGCAGTTCTTC TRBV5-6 NA NA TRBJ2-1
CASSLGLAGPLSGANVLTF TGTGCCAGCAGCCTGGGACTAGCGGGACCCCTATCTGGGGCCAACGTCCTGACTTTC TRBV27 NA TRBD2 TRBJ2-6
CASSIRLLYEQYF TGTGCCAGTAGTATACGGCTTCTCTACGAGCAGTACTTC TRBV19 NA NA TRBJ2-7
CASSDGQGRETQYF TGTGCCAGCAGTGATGGACAGGGCCGGGAGACCCAGTACTTC TRBV6-1 NA TRBD1 TRBJ2-5
CASSVGGTEQTQYF TGTGCCAGCAGCGTAGGAGGCACCGAGCAGACCCAGTACTTC TRBV9 NA NA TRBJ2-5
CAISESRLAGVETQYF TGTGCCATCAGTGAGTCGCGCCTAGCGGGAGTAGAGACCCAGTACTTC TRBV10-3 NA TRBD2 TRBJ2-5
CASSGQGMYNEQFF TGTGCCAGCAGTGGACAGGGCATGTACAATGAGCAGTTCTTC TRBV2 NA TRBD1 TRBJ2-1
CASSEVTGVLEFTEAFF TGTGCCAGCAGTGAAGTGACTGGGGTGCTGGAGTTCACTGAAGCTTTCTTT TRBV6-1 NA NA TRBJ1-1